Each of the 14 T cell receptor beta chains below was sequenced from the same sample in a study of spatial heterogeneity in lung cancer. TCRdb ran MiXCR on the 5' RACE reads and lists one entry per CDR3 protein. This repertoire shows about 10,000 distinct CDR3 sequences, roughly 3.5% found once; its top ten account for around a sixth. Described time point: blood taken at disease recurrence. Tumor, nontumor lung or frozen PBMC supplied whole RNA, sequenced without sorting. The material was PBMCs, obtained at recurrence. These receptors were obtained from a female donor with early-stage non-small cell lung cancer.

In this sample, this clonotype is medium-sized. The library was built for alpha chains, so this beta chain is an off-target read and its size means little. V and J are TRBV20-1 and TRBJ1-2; TRBD1 might be the D (5 bases). From germline, CDR1 is DFQATT and CDR2 SNEGSKA (reference sequence). The CDR3 is 12 amino acids. Trimming took 5 bases from V and 2 from J, leaving 9 bases between them. In DNA, the CDR3 is TGCAGTGCTCCTACAGGCAACTATGGCTACACCTTC. This codes for CSAPTGNYGYTF.

This clonotype was detected many times. This beta chain is a stray read from a library made for alpha chains; its abundance is not meaningful. The chain links TRBV28 to TRBJ2-3; TRBD2 aligns across 8 bases. The CDR3 is 15 amino acids. Trimming cost V 3 bases and J 3 bases; bases outside gene matches: 5. Germline CDR1 and CDR2: MDHEN and SYDVKM. CDR3 coding DNA: TGTGCCAGCAGTTTTCCTAGCGGGTTGACAGATACGCAGTATTTT. Translating it yields CASSFPSGLTDTQYF. Full variable domain (outside the CDR3, taken from reference TRBV28 and TRBJ2-3): DVKVTQSSRYLVKRTGEKVFLECVQDMDHENMFWYRQDPGLGLRLIYFSYDVKMKEKGDIPEGYSVSREKKERFSLILESASTNQTSMYLCASSFPSGLTDTQYFGPGTRLTVL.

This clonotype was counted many times. This beta chain was picked up by a library intended for alpha chains and is off target, so its count carries little meaning. The chain employs TRBV2 and TRBJ2-5; TRBD1 matches at 10 bases. CDR1 and CDR2 from the germline V gene are SNHLY and FYNNEI. This CDR3 contains 14 residues. Trimming took 5 bases from V and 5 from J; bases not matched to a gene: 5. CDR3 amino acids: CASSSDRGLETQYF. The DNA for the CDR3 is TGTGCCAGCAGTTCCGACAGGGGGCTGGAGACCCAGTACTTC.

This clonotype was detected ten times or more. As an off-target read in a library built for alpha chains, this beta chain has a frequency of little significance. The chain combines TRBV19 with TRBJ2-1, with 10 positions matching TRBD1. From germline, CDR1 is LNHDA and CDR2 SQIVND (reference sequence). V lost 3 bases to trimming and J lost 4 bases; unmatched junction nucleotides: 6. CDR3 length equals 16 residues. Here the CDR3 DNA reads TGTGCCAGTAGTATCGTTGACAGGGGGCGTTACAATGAGCAGTTCTTC. Its translation is CASSIVDRGRYNEQFF.

The table lists this clonotype with many counts. Since the library was made to target alpha chains, this beta chain is a stray read and its abundance is not meaningful. This sequence joins TRBV7-6 and TRBJ2-3; 7 bases fit TRBD2. The CDR3 sequence is 16 residues long. CDR1 is SGHVS, CDR2 FNYEAQ, per germline. After removal of 1 base from V and 0 bases from J, the junction contained 4 bases not matched to a gene. This CDR3 is CASSLGVAGSTDTQYF. CDR3 in DNA: TGTGCCAGCAGCTTAGGAGTAGCGGGTAGCACAGATACGCAGTATTTT.

This clonotype has a count of ten or more. This beta chain is a stray read from a library made for alpha chains; its abundance is not meaningful. The rearrangement uses TRBV7-2 and TRBJ1-2; the match to TRBD1 covers 7 bases. Per germline, CDR1 SGHTA and CDR2 FQGNSA. CDR3 size: 16 residues. Trimming at V came to 4 bases and at J to 0 bases, leaving 8 bases not matched to a gene. CDR3 protein: CASSSFRDSTNYGYTF. The CDR3 nucleotides are TGTGCCAGCAGCTCCTTCCGGGACAGTACTAACTATGGCTACACCTTC.

This clonotype was seen at least ten times. Since the library was made to target alpha chains, this beta chain is a stray read and its abundance is not meaningful. The genes are TRBV27 and TRBJ1-6, with 10 nucleotides matching TRBD1. Germline V gene sequence: CDR1 MNHEY, CDR2 SMNVEV (reference sequence). J lost 9 bases, V lost 7 bases, and 12 bases had no gene match. The CDR3 is made up of 16 amino acids. The CDR3, as DNA: TGTGCCAGCACTTCCGCAAAGGACAGGGGGACTTCACCCCTCCACTTT. Translation: CASTSAKDRGTSPLHF.

The table lists this clonotype with many counts. This beta chain lies outside the target of a library built for alpha chains; its clone size means little. The chain joins TRBV7-2 to TRBJ2-7, with D perhaps TRBD1 or TRBD2 (5 bases each). The CDR3 consists of 15 residues. Trimming shortened V by 2 bases and J by 3 bases, and 14 bases separated the two germline ends. The germline V gene has CDR1 SGHTA and CDR2 FQGNSA. In nucleotides, the CDR3 is TGTGCCAGCAGCTTATCGGGGCCAACTATCTACGAGCAGTACTTC. Its protein is CASSLSGPTIYEQYF.

The table lists this clonotype with many counts. This beta chain came through as a stray read in a library set up for alpha chains, and its size says little. DNA of the CDR3: TGTGCCAGCAGCGCACCGGGACAGGGCGAGACCCAGTACTTC. Translating gives CASSAPGQGETQYF. The V gene is TRBV16, the J gene TRBJ2-5, with 9 bases fitting TRBD1. The germline V gene encodes CDR1 KGHSY and CDR2 FQNENV. There are 14 residues in the CDR3. The junction had 6 bases not matched to a gene; V was cut back by 5 bases and J by 5 bases.

This clonotype is termed medium-sized. For a library built for alpha chains, this beta chain is a stray read; little rests on its size. V and J are TRBV6-2 or TRBV6-3 and TRBJ2-2; D unresolved. This CDR3 contains 13 residues. Germline values: CDR1 MNHEY, CDR2 SVGEGT. Trimming stripped 2 bases from V and 9 bases from J, with 10 bases between. CDR3 protein: CASSYLGRRELFF. The DNA of the CDR3 is TGTGCCAGCAGTTACCTCGGACGGAGGGAGCTGTTTTTT.

There are many counts of this clonotype. A library prepared for alpha chains yielded this beta chain as an off-target read; its size is of little meaning. The rearrangement joins TRBV18 to TRBJ2-4; TRBD1 might be the D (6 bases). The V and J ends lost 0 bases and 5 bases respectively, with 17 bases between them. Germline CDR1 reads KGHSH; CDR2 reads LQKENI. The CDR3 runs to 17 residues. The CDR3: CASSPPAGDHDENIQYF. CDR3 nucleotide sequence: TGTGCCAGCTCACCACCGGCAGGGGACCATGACGAAAACATTCAGTACTTC.

At least ten counts were recorded for this clonotype. With the library built for alpha chains, this beta chain is off target and its frequency is not meaningful. The chain has TRBV3-1 and TRBJ2-1; 7 bases line up with TRBD1. The CDR3 runs to 15 residues. With V trimmed by 3 bases and J by 5 bases, 7 bases remained unmatched. Germline lookup yields CDR1 LGHDT and CDR2 YNNKEL (reference sequence). This chain's CDR3 is CASSHWDSPDNEQFF. Written as DNA, the CDR3 is TGTGCCAGCAGCCATTGGGACAGCCCAGACAATGAGCAGTTCTTC.

The table lists this clonotype with many counts. This beta chain turned up in a library designed for alpha chains; as an off-target read, its abundance says little. This chain uses TRBV23-1 with TRBJ2-1; 11 bases map to TRBD2. TRBV23-1 is an ORF; its function is uncertain. V shed 8 bases, J shed 0 bases, and the junction held 9 bases outside the gene matches. The CDR3 sequence is 17 residues long. CDR3 in DNA: TGCGCCAGCGAAAAGCTAGCGGGGGGCGACTCCTACAATGAGCAGTTCTTC. This translates into CASEKLAGGDSYNEQFF.

The table lists this clonotype with many counts. In a library made to pick up alpha chains, this beta chain is a stray read with a size that means little. The gene calls are TRBV24-1 and TRBJ2-1; no clear D gene. V dropped 3 bases and J dropped 1 base, with 9 bases sitting between them. The CDR3 is made up of 15 amino acids. CDR1 and CDR2 (germline): KGHDR, SFDVKD. CDR3 sequence: CATSDGPRSYNEQFF. DNA of the CDR3: TGTGCCACCAGTGATGGACCTAGATCCTACAATGAGCAGTTCTTC.